This TCR beta chain appears in the sequencing data of a study of breast tumors, draining lymph nodes, adjacent tissues. Study results and limitations: The lymph node origin of tumor T cells was framed as consistent with a hypothesis, not demonstrated. Tumor repertoires ranked between lymph nodes and nontumor tissue in diversity, with V and J gene preferences.

As to this clonotype: The antigen is undetermined. A much larger clone differs by one base, so this may be a read error.

The lymph nodes were axillary draining lymph nodes from breast cancer patients. One entry per CDR3 protein, called by TCRdb with MiXCR from the multiplex PCR reads. Of under 300,000 distinct CDR3 sequences listed, about 34% were seen once; the top ten hold under 4.5%. The CDR3 extends over 16 amino acids. CDR1 and CDR2 (germline): WSHSY, SAAADI. Trimming left V 0 bases short and J 6 bases short, with 16 bases between. The chain recombines TRBV10-2 with TRBJ2-3; D is perhaps TRBD2 (6 bases). The sample comprised axillary lymph node tissue. This receptor was taken from a female donor with breast cancer. Some clones in this sample may be carry-over from other donors' samples. CDR3 residues: CASSESRPRGSDTQYF. The CDR3 DNA follows: TGCGCCAGCAGTGAGTCCCGCCCGCGGGGATCCGATACGCAGTATTTT.